This is a list of T cell receptor beta chains from one sample in a study of blood T cell repertoires in COVID-19. The repertoire was sequenced with immunoSEQ multiplex PCR; TCRdb's copy has only in-frame clones and lacks some. This table has a few hundred thousand clones, approximately 84% appearing once. Sequencing was performed on PBMCs or T cells enriched from blood (not recorded which). These TCRs come from a man in his fifties who had recovered from COVID-19. CDR3s include the opening cysteine and the closing phenylalanine or tryptophan. Fields, in order: clone size, V gene, D gene, J gene, CDR3 protein, CDR3 DNA. A D gene is named only where the DNA matches it firmly. Clone size is stated in some rows and not others, as once, few, many or a class when expanded.

abundance: once; v_gene: TRBV6-5; d_gene: NA; j_gene: TRBJ2-3; CDR3aa: CASSYVGRGADTQYF; CDR3nt: TGTGCCAGCAGTTACGTCGGCAGGGGGGCAGATACGCAGTATTTT
abundance: NA; v_gene: TRBV25-1; d_gene: NA; j_gene: TRBJ1-1; CDR3aa: CASSDRDPGTEAFF; CDR3nt: TGTGCCAGCAGCGACCGGGATCCGGGGACTGAAGCTTTCTTT
abundance: NA; v_gene: TRBV7-9; d_gene: TRBD1; j_gene: TRBJ2-1; CDR3aa: CASSSGQGAGEQFF; CDR3nt: TGTGCCAGCAGCTCCGGACAGGGGGCCGGTGAGCAGTTCTTC
abundance: NA; v_gene: TRBV19; d_gene: TRBD1; j_gene: TRBJ2-1; CDR3aa: CASSIRGQGTGEQFF; CDR3nt: TGTGCCAGTAGTATAAGGGGACAGGGGACCGGTGAGCAGTTCTTC
abundance: NA; v_gene: TRBV4-1; d_gene: TRBD1; j_gene: TRBJ2-7; CDR3aa: CASSQGDATGVSYEQYF; CDR3nt: TGCGCCAGCAGCCAGGGTGACGCGACAGGGGTCTCCTACGAGCAGTACTTC
abundance: few; v_gene: TRBV2; d_gene: TRBD1; j_gene: TRBJ1-1; CDR3aa: CASSEASGGTEAFF; CDR3nt: TGTGCCAGCAGTGAAGCGTCAGGGGGCACTGAAGCTTTCTTT
abundance: NA; v_gene: TRBV3-1/TRBV3-2; d_gene: TRBD2; j_gene: TRBJ2-7; CDR3aa: CASSPASGTYEQYF; CDR3nt: TGTGCCAGCAGCCCGGCTAGCGGGACCTACGAGCAGTACTTC
abundance: few; v_gene: TRBV5-1; d_gene: TRBD1; j_gene: TRBJ2-7; CDR3aa: CASSPGDRNSYEQYF; CDR3nt: TGCGCCAGCAGCCCCGGGGACAGAAACTCCTACGAGCAGTACTTC
abundance: NA; v_gene: TRBV28; d_gene: TRBD2; j_gene: TRBJ2-5; CDR3aa: CASSLRGAGGRETQYF; CDR3nt: TGTGCCAGCAGTTTAAGAGGGGCGGGAGGGCGAGAGACCCAGTACTTC
abundance: few; v_gene: TRBV7-3; d_gene: NA; j_gene: TRBJ2-2; CDR3aa: CASSSGSFSTGELFF; CDR3nt: TGTGCCAGCAGTTCCGGGAGTTTCAGCACCGGGGAGCTGTTTTTT
abundance: NA; v_gene: TRBV4-1; d_gene: NA; j_gene: TRBJ1-2; CDR3aa: CASSQDQATLYGYTF; CDR3nt: TGCGCCAGCAGCCAAGATCAGGCGACCCTCTATGGCTACACCTTC
abundance: NA; v_gene: TRBV7-9; d_gene: TRBD1; j_gene: TRBJ2-7; CDR3aa: CASRPDRDEQYF; CDR3nt: TGTGCCAGCAGACCGGACAGGGACGAGCAGTACTTC
abundance: NA; v_gene: TRBV12-2; d_gene: NA; j_gene: TRBJ1-2; CDR3aa: CATQVLYGYTF; CDR3nt: TGTGCAACCCAGGTACTCTATGGCTACACCTTC
abundance: NA; v_gene: TRBV10-3; d_gene: NA; j_gene: TRBJ1-5; CDR3aa: CAISELGSASPQHF; CDR3nt: TGTGCCATCAGTGAGCTAGGCAGCGCCTCGCCCCAGCATTTT
abundance: NA; v_gene: TRBV3-1/TRBV3-2; d_gene: NA; j_gene: TRBJ2-7; CDR3aa: CASRNTYEQYF; CDR3nt: TGTGCCAGCAGAAACACCTACGAGCAGTACTTC
abundance: NA; v_gene: TRBV6-5; d_gene: NA; j_gene: TRBJ2-5; CDR3aa: CASILMTGGETQYF; CDR3nt: TGTGCCAGCATTCTAATGACAGGTGGGGAGACCCAGTACTTC
abundance: few; v_gene: TRBV10-1; d_gene: NA; j_gene: TRBJ1-1; CDR3aa: CASRLGVNTEAFF; CDR3nt: TGCGCCAGCAGGCTAGGGGTGAACACTGAAGCTTTCTTT
abundance: NA; v_gene: TRBV10-3; d_gene: TRBD1; j_gene: TRBJ1-3; CDR3aa: CAIGAQGAGNTIYF; CDR3nt: TGTGCCATTGGGGCACAGGGGGCTGGAAACACCATATATTTT
abundance: NA; v_gene: TRBV6-5; d_gene: TRBD1; j_gene: TRBJ2-5; CDR3aa: CASSPGTGGQETQYF; CDR3nt: TGTGCCAGCAGTCCCGGGACAGGCGGCCAAGAGACCCAGTACTTC
abundance: NA; v_gene: TRBV27; d_gene: NA; j_gene: TRBJ1-4; CDR3aa: CASSKGKNEKLFF; CDR3nt: TGTGCCAGCAGTAAGGGGAAAAATGAAAAACTGTTTTTT
abundance: once; v_gene: TRBV7-9; d_gene: TRBD2; j_gene: TRBJ2-7; CDR3aa: CASSSQKGTSGSPEQYF; CDR3nt: TGTGCCAGCAGCAGCCAAAAAGGGACTAGCGGGAGTCCGGAGCAGTACTTC
abundance: NA; v_gene: TRBV18; d_gene: NA; j_gene: TRBJ1-5; CDR3aa: CASSPFTSSSNQPQHF; CDR3nt: TGTGCCAGCTCACCCTTCACCAGTTCTAGCAATCAGCCCCAGCATTTT
abundance: NA; v_gene: TRBV7-3; d_gene: TRBD2; j_gene: TRBJ2-7; CDR3aa: CASSLDPAGTYEQYF; CDR3nt: TGTGCCAGCAGCTTAGATCCAGCGGGGACCTACGAGCAGTACTTC
abundance: once; v_gene: TRBV5-1; d_gene: NA; j_gene: TRBJ2-7; CDR3aa: CASSGRREQYF; CDR3nt: TGCGCCAGCAGCGGGAGGAGGGAGCAGTACTTC
abundance: NA; v_gene: TRBV2; d_gene: NA; j_gene: TRBJ1-5; CDR3aa: CASSPPQGISNQPQHF; CDR3nt: TGTGCCAGCAGTCCCCCGCAGGGAATTAGCAATCAGCCCCAGCATTTT
abundance: NA; v_gene: TRBV5-1; d_gene: TRBD1; j_gene: TRBJ1-1; CDR3aa: CASSPGQGGNTEAFF; CDR3nt: TGCGCCAGCAGCCCGGGACAGGGGGGGAACACTGAAGCTTTCTTT